Listed below are T cell receptor beta chains from one sample, sequenced in a study of regulatory T cells in long-lasting Graves disease. Each CDR3 protein gets one entry after TCRdb re-called the multiplex PCR reads with MiXCR. This table has 550,000 to 600,000 distinct CDR3 sequences, about 16% appearing once. The same sample was also used in a study of T cells in Graves' hyperthyroidism and ophthalmopathy.

This material consisted of peripheral blood mononuclear cells (PBMCs), taken at new diagnosis, from a patient treated with antithyroid drugs. The receptors were gathered from a man in his late teens or twenties with Graves disease. The CDR3 runs from the conserved cysteine through the conserved F or W. Each record gives: clone size, J gene, V gene, D gene, CDR3 DNA, CDR3 protein. A D gene is named only where the DNA matches it firmly. Clone size appears in some rows only: once, few, many, or a class for an expanded clone.

.	TRBJ2-7	TRBV20-1	TRBD2	TGCAGTGCTCCGGGTAGGACTAGCGGCTTCTTCCCCCTCGAGCAGTACTTC	CSAPGRTSGFFPLEQYF
.	TRBJ2-1	TRBV20-1	.	TGCAGTGCTAGGTTTAGCGTGGGGCATGAGCAGTTCTTC	CSARFSVGHEQFF
many	TRBJ2-3	TRBV28	.	TGTGCCAGCAGTCCCCGGACAGAGCAACTCACAGATACGCAGTATTTT	CASSPRTEQLTDTQYF
.	TRBJ1-2	TRBV7-3	TRBD1	TGTGCCAGCAGCCCGCGGGGACAGGACCCCTATGGCTACACCTTC	CASSPRGQDPYGYTF
few	TRBJ1-2	TRBV14	.	TGTGCCAGCAGCCAGAACAGGGCCCACTATGGCTACACCTTC	CASSQNRAHYGYTF
few	TRBJ1-3	TRBV30	.	TGTGCCTGGAGTCCGGGCTCTGGAAACACCATATATTTT	CAWSPGSGNTIYF
.	TRBJ1-2	TRBV10-3	.	TGTGCCATCAGTGAGTCAGGGACCGGCTACACCTTC	CAISESGTGYTF
.	TRBJ2-2	TRBV20-1	.	TGCAGTGCTAGAGGTGGGGGCGCGGGCGGGGAGCTGTTTTTT	CSARGGGAGGELFF
many	TRBJ1-2	TRBV5-1	.	TGCGCCAGCAGCTTGGACGCTGTCCAAGTCTCTGGCTACACCTTC	CASSLDAVQVSGYTF
few	TRBJ1-5	TRBV7-8	.	TGTGCCAGCAGCTCAAAACAGGGAATTAATCAGCCCCAGCATTTT	CASSSKQGINQPQHF
few	TRBJ2-3	TRBV28	TRBD1	TGTGCCAGCCTCCGTGAGACAGGGAAAGATACGCAGTATTTT	CASLRETGKDTQYF
many	TRBJ2-7	TRBV18	TRBD2	TGTGCCAGCTCCCCCCAAGTAGCGGGCTCCTACGAGCAGTACTTC	CASSPQVAGSYEQYF
many	TRBJ1-5	TRBV30	.	TGTGCCTGGACACAGGGAAGCAATCAGCCCCAGCATTTT	CAWTQGSNQPQHF
.	TRBJ2-1	TRBV27	.	TGTGCCAGCAGTTTAGGGGCTAGCGCCCCGAATGAGCAGTTCTTC	CASSLGASAPNEQFF
many	TRBJ2-7	TRBV2	TRBD2	TGTGCCAGCACCACGGCGCTAGCGGGAGTCGAGCAGTACTTC	CASTTALAGVEQYF
few	TRBJ2-5	TRBV6-1	.	TGTGCCAGCAGTGAAGCGGATACCAAAGAGACCCAGTACTTC	CASSEADTKETQYF
few	TRBJ1-2	TRBV20-1	TRBD1	TGCAGTGCTAGAGACCGGACAGGGGGCTTCTATGGCTACACCTTC	CSARDRTGGFYGYTF
.	TRBJ2-7	TRBV20-1	TRBD1	TGCAGTGCAGCTACAGGGGGCGTTGACCACGAACAGTACTTC	CSAATGGVDHEQYF
many	TRBJ1-2	TRBV7-2	.	TGTGCCAGCAGCCCCCTCGGGCATGAGGTCGGTGGCTACACCTTC	CASSPLGHEVGGYTF
.	TRBJ2-3	TRBV27	TRBD2	TGTGCCAGCGGGGGACTAGGGACTACAGATACGCAGTATTTT	CASGGLGTTDTQYF
.	TRBJ2-3	TRBV28	.	TGTGCCAGCAGTCCAGCGGGCGCGAGCACAGATACGCAGTATTTT	CASSPAGASTDTQYF
many	TRBJ1-5	TRBV5-5	.	TGTGCCAGCAGCCCTGGAGGTACCGGTAATCAGCCCCAGCATTTT	CASSPGGTGNQPQHF
many	TRBJ2-1	TRBV5-1	.	TGCGCCAGCACCACCTTAGGGGAGTGGGATGAGCAGTTCTTC	CASTTLGEWDEQFF
few	TRBJ1-2	TRBV5-1	.	TGCGCCAGCAGCCCGGAAAGGACAGCCGTCTATGGCTACACCTTC	CASSPERTAVYGYTF
few	TRBJ2-3	TRBV20-1	.	TGCAGTGCTAGAGATGAGCGGGTTGCTAGCACAGATACGCAGTATTTT	CSARDERVASTDTQYF
.	TRBJ2-1	TRBV29-1	TRBD1	TGCAGCGTTGAAAGAGGTGGCGACAGGGCGCTCTTC	CSVERGGDRALF
many	TRBJ2-1	TRBV28	TRBD2	TGTGCCAGCAGTTCCATAGCGGGAGTACTTTACAATGAGCAGTTCTTC	CASSSIAGVLYNEQFF
many	TRBJ1-1	TRBV28	.	TGTGCCAGCAGTTTGGTGACAGGTCGGGAAGCTTTCTTT	CASSLVTGREAFF
.	TRBJ2-4	TRBV20-1	TRBD2	TGCAGTGCTAGAGAGGGAACTAGCGGGAGGGTTGGGGCCAAAAACATTCAGTACTTC	CSAREGTSGRVGAKNIQYF
.	TRBJ2-2	TRBV14	TRBD2	TGTGCCAGCAGCCAAGTGCTGGCGGGAGTTGGCGGGGAGCTGTTTTTT	CASSQVLAGVGGELFF
many	TRBJ2-5	TRBV6-2/TRBV6-3	.	TGTGCCAGCAGTTCGATGTACAGGGGGAGGGAAGAGACCCAGTACTTC	CASSSMYRGREETQYF